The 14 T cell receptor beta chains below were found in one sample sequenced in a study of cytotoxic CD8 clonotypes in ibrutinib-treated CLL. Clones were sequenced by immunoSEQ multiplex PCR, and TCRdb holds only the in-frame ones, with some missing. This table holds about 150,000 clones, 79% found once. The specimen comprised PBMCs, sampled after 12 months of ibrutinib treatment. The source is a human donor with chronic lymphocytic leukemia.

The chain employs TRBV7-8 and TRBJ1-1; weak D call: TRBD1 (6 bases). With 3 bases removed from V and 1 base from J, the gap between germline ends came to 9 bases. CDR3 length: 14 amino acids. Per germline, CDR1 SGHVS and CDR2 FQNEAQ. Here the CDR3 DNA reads TGTGCCAGCAGCTTGACAGGCGAGAACACTGAAGCTTTCTTT. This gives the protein CASSLTGENTEAFF. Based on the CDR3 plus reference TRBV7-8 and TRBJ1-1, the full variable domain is GAGVSQSPRYKVAKRGQDVALRCDPISGHVSLFWYQQALGQGPEFLTYFQNEAQLDKSGLPSDRFFAERPEGSVSTLKIQRTQQEDSAVYLCASSLTGENTEAFFGQGTRLTVV.

CDR3: CASSFPASGYTSTDTQYF. Here the CDR3 DNA reads TGTGCCAGCAGCTTCCCGGCTAGCGGATATACTAGCACAGATACGCAGTATTTT. The chain couples TRBV13 to TRBJ2-3, with 7 bases fitting TRBD2. This CDR3 is 18 amino acids long. Germline CDR1 PRHDT, CDR2 FYEKMQ (reference sequence). V lost 3 bases to trimming and J lost 0 bases; unmatched junction nucleotides: 12. Complete variable domain (other parts from reference TRBV13 and TRBJ2-3): AAGVIQSPRHLIKEKRETATLKCYPIPRHDTVYWYQQGPGQDPQFLISFYEKMQSDKGSIPDRFSAQQFSDYHSELNMSSLELGDSALYFCASSFPASGYTSTDTQYFGPGTRLTVL.

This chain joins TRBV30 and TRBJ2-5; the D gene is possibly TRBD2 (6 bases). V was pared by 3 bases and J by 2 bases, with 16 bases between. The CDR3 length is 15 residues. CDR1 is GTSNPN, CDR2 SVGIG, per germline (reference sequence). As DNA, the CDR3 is TGTGCCTGGAGGGACCCCGGGACTCCTCAAGAGACCCAGTACTTC. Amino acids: CAWRDPGTPQETQYF.

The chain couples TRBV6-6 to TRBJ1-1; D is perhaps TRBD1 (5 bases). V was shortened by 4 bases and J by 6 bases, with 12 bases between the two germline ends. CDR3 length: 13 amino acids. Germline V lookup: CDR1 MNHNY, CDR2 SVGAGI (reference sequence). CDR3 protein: CASSSRGGAEAFF. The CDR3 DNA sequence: TGTGCCAGCAGTTCGAGGGGTGGAGCTGAAGCTTTCTTT.

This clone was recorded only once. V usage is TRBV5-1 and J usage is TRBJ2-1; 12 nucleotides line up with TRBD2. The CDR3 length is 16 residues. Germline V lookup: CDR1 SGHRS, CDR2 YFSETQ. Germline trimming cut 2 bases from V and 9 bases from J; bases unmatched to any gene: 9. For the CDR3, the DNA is TGCGCCAGCAGCTTACCGACTAGCGGGAGTATTGTTGAGCAGTTCTTC. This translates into CASSLPTSGSIVEQFF.

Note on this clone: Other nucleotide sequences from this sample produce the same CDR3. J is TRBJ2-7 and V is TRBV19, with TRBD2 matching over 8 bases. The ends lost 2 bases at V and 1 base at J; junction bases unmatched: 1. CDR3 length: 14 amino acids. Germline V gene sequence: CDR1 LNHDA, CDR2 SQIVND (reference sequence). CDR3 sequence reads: CASSIPGGSYEQYF. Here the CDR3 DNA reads TGTGCCAGTAGTATACCGGGGGGGTCCTACGAGCAGTACTTC.

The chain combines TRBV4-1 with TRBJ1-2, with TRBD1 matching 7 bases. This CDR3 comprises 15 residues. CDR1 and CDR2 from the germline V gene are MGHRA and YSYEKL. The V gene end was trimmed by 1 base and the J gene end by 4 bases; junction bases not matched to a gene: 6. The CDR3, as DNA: TGCGCCAGCAGCCAAGCCGGGCCAGGGGGCTATGGCTACACCTTC. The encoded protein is CASSQAGPGGYGYTF.

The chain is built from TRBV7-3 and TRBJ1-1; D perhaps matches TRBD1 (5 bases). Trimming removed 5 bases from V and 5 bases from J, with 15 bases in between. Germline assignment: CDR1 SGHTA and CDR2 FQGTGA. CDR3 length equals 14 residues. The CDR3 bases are TGTGCCAGCAGCCCCGTTGGGGGGATTACTGAAGCTTTCTTT. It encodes CASSPVGGITEAFF.

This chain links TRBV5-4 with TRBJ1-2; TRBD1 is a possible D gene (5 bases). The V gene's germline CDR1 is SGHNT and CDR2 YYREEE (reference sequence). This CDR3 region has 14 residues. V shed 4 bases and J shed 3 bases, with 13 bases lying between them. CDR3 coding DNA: TGTGCCAGCAGCCCGTCGAGACAGCACTATGGCTACACCTTC. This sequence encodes CASSPSRQHYGYTF.

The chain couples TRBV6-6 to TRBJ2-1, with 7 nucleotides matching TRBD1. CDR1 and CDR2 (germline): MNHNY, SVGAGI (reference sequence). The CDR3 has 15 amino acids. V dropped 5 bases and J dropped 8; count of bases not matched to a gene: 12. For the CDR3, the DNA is TGTGCCAGCAGTGATACCACAGGGGCGGGTGATGAGCAGTTCTTC. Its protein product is CASSDTTGAGDEQFF.

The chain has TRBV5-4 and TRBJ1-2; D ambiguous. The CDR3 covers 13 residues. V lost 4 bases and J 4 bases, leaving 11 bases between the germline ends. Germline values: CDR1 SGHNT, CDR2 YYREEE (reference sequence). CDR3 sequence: CASSGGYSYGYTF. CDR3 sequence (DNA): TGTGCCAGCAGCGGAGGGTACTCCTATGGCTACACCTTC.

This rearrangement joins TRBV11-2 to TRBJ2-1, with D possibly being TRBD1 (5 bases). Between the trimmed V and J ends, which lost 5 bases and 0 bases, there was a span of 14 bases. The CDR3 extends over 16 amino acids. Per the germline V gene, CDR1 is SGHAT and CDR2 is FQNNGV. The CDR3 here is CASSLIRVPSYNEQFF. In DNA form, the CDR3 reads TGTGCCAGCAGCCTTATCAGGGTTCCCTCCTACAATGAGCAGTTCTTC. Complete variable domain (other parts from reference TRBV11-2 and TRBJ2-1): EAGVAQSPRYKIIEKRQSVAFWCNPISGHATLYWYQQILGQGPKLLIQFQNNGVVDDSQLPKDRFSAERLKGVDSTLKIQPAKLEDSAVYLCASSLIRVPSYNEQFFGPGTRLTVL.

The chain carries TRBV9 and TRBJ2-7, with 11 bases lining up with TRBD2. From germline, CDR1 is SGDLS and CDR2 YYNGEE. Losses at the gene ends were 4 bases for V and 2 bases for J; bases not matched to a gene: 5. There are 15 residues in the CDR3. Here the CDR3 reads CASSSGTSGAYEQYF. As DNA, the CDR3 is TGTGCCAGCAGCAGCGGGACTAGCGGAGCCTACGAGCAGTACTTC.

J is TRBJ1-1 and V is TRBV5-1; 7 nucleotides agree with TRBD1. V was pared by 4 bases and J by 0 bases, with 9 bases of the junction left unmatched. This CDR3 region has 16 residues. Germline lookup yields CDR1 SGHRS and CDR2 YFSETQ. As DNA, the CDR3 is TGCGCCAGCAGCCTGGGCCGACAGGGAATGAACACTGAAGCTTTCTTT. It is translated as CASSLGRQGMNTEAFF.